This T cell receptor (beta chain) was sequenced in a study of OX40 agonist ivuxolimab in advanced cancers. Across the whole study: Administration of intravenous ivuxolimab to patients occurred every 2 weeks at 0.01 to 10 mg/kg. General study points: Dose levels from 0.1 to 3.0 mg/kg saw CD4+ and CD8+ blood T cells expand clonally by week 6.

Trimming stripped 7 bases from V and 0 bases from J, with 13 bases between. The CDR3 covers 14 residues. Germline loops: CDR1 SQVTM, CDR2 ANQGSEA. The study sampled blood at baseline, cycle 4 day 1, and cycle 7 day 1. Repertoires were generated with immunoSEQ multiplex PCR, while TCRdb's copy carries only in-frame clones and drops some. The sample contains about 60,000 clones, about 87% of which appear only once. A word on this clone: The target antigen is unknown.

Sequencing was performed on CD4+ or CD8+ T cells sorted from blood, taken in a trial of the OX40 agonist ivuxolimab. The sequence was obtained from an adult with an advanced solid tumor such as melanoma, head and neck, liver or kidney cancer. This chain connects TRBV29-1 to TRBJ2-4; D gene uncertain. CDR3 sequence reads: CSATLSLAKNIQYF. In nucleotides, the CDR3 is TGCAGCGCAACTCTTTCGTTAGCCAAAAACATTCAGTACTTC.